Listed below are T cell receptor beta chains from one sample, sequenced in a study of blood T cell repertoires in COVID-19. TCRdb keeps only in-frame clones here, not all; method: immunoSEQ multiplex PCR. The repertoire consists of 400,000 or so clones, with less than 95% occurring once and the leading ten covering 0.55% to 0.75%. Sequencing was performed on PBMCs or T cells enriched from blood (not recorded which). Receptors originate from a man aged 18 to 29 who had recovered from COVID-19. Both conserved end residues are part of each CDR3. The order of the fields is clone size, D gene, V gene, J gene, CDR3 DNA, CDR3 protein. The D gene is left open where the match is weak. A row's size may be missing; if present it is once, few, many or a size class.

clone size: -
D gene: TRBD1
V gene: TRBV5-1
J gene: TRBJ2-3
CDR3 DNA: TGCGCCAGCAGCGCAACCGGGACAGCCACAGATACGCAGTATTTT
CDR3 protein: CASSATGTATDTQYF

clone size: -
D gene: -
V gene: TRBV5-4
J gene: TRBJ1-2
CDR3 DNA: TGTGCCAGCAGCCCGGAGGACAGCTATGGCTACACCTTC
CDR3 protein: CASSPEDSYGYTF

clone size: -
D gene: -
V gene: TRBV5-5
J gene: TRBJ2-5
CDR3 DNA: TGTGCCAGCAGTTACAGGGTCAAAGAGACCCAGTACTTC
CDR3 protein: CASSYRVKETQYF

clone size: -
D gene: -
V gene: TRBV18
J gene: TRBJ1-3
CDR3 DNA: TGTGCCAGCTCTCTCCGGGGGGCCGGCGACTCTGGAAACACCATATATTTT
CDR3 protein: CASSLRGAGDSGNTIYF

clone size: -
D gene: -
V gene: TRBV21-1
J gene: TRBJ1-5
CDR3 DNA: TGTGCCAGCAGCAAAGGGTTAGGCAGGGGGGACAATCAGCCCCAGCATTTT
CDR3 protein: CASSKGLGRGDNQPQHF

clone size: -
D gene: TRBD1
V gene: TRBV7-6
J gene: TRBJ1-1
CDR3 DNA: TGTGCCAGCAGCCCTGGACAGGGAGATGAAGCTTTCTTT
CDR3 protein: CASSPGQGDEAFF

clone size: -
D gene: TRBD1
V gene: TRBV28
J gene: TRBJ1-5
CDR3 DNA: TGTGCCAGCAGTTTACCGAGGACAGGAGGGCAGCATTTT
CDR3 protein: CASSLPRTGGQHF

clone size: -
D gene: -
V gene: TRBV19
J gene: TRBJ2-7
CDR3 DNA: TGTGCCAGTAGTAATATTGGGGGCTTCTACGAGCAGTACTTC
CDR3 protein: CASSNIGGFYEQYF

clone size: -
D gene: TRBD1
V gene: TRBV5-1
J gene: TRBJ1-1
CDR3 DNA: TGCGCCAGCAGCTTGGGGGCACAGGGGTACACTGAAGCTTTCTTT
CDR3 protein: CASSLGAQGYTEAFF

clone size: once
D gene: TRBD1
V gene: TRBV9
J gene: TRBJ1-5
CDR3 DNA: TGTGCCAGCAGCCCAGGACAGGGAGGGCTTAATCAGCCCCAGCATTTT
CDR3 protein: CASSPGQGGLNQPQHF

clone size: once
D gene: TRBD1
V gene: TRBV3-1/TRBV3-2
J gene: TRBJ2-1
CDR3 DNA: TGTGCCAGCAGCGAAAATGGACAGGAGGCCTACAATGAGCAGTTCTTC
CDR3 protein: CASSENGQEAYNEQFF

clone size: -
D gene: -
V gene: TRBV29-1
J gene: TRBJ2-3
CDR3 DNA: TGCAGCGTTGAAACGGACAGTATCTTCACAGATACGCAGTATTTT
CDR3 protein: CSVETDSIFTDTQYF

clone size: -
D gene: TRBD1
V gene: TRBV7-9
J gene: TRBJ1-1
CDR3 DNA: TGTGCCAGCAGCTTAGGGTCCGGGACAGGCTACACTGAAGCTTTCTTT
CDR3 protein: CASSLGSGTGYTEAFF

clone size: -
D gene: TRBD1
V gene: TRBV27
J gene: TRBJ1-1
CDR3 DNA: TGTGCCAGCAGTCGGACAGGGGGCGTGAGCACTGAAGCTTTCTTT
CDR3 protein: CASSRTGGVSTEAFF

clone size: -
D gene: TRBD1
V gene: TRBV11-2
J gene: TRBJ2-7
CDR3 DNA: TGTGCCAGCAGTCGGACAGGGGATGCCTACGAGCAGTACTTC
CDR3 protein: CASSRTGDAYEQYF

clone size: -
D gene: -
V gene: TRBV10-3
J gene: TRBJ1-2
CDR3 DNA: TGTGCCATCAGTGGGCCGACGGGTGACCTATTTGGCTACACCTTC
CDR3 protein: CAISGPTGDLFGYTF

clone size: -
D gene: -
V gene: TRBV12-3/TRBV12-4
J gene: TRBJ1-1
CDR3 DNA: TGTGCCAGCAGTACGAACAGGGAAACTGAAGCTTTCTTT
CDR3 protein: CASSTNRETEAFF

clone size: -
D gene: TRBD1
V gene: TRBV27
J gene: TRBJ1-2
CDR3 DNA: TGTGCCAGCAGTTTCCGACAGGGAAGCTATGGCTACACCTTC
CDR3 protein: CASSFRQGSYGYTF

clone size: -
D gene: -
V gene: TRBV3-1/TRBV3-2
J gene: TRBJ2-7
CDR3 DNA: TGTGCCAGCAGCCCCGGGAGTTCCTACGAGCAGTACTTC
CDR3 protein: CASSPGSSYEQYF

clone size: -
D gene: TRBD1
V gene: TRBV5-1
J gene: TRBJ2-5
CDR3 DNA: TGCGCCAGCAGCCCGACAGGGACGTACCAAGAGACCCAGTACTTC
CDR3 protein: CASSPTGTYQETQYF

clone size: -
D gene: TRBD1
V gene: TRBV29-1
J gene: TRBJ1-2
CDR3 DNA: TGCAGCGTCCGAGCTACGAGGACAGGGATTACTAACTATGGCTACACCTTC
CDR3 protein: CSVRATRTGITNYGYTF

clone size: -
D gene: -
V gene: TRBV12-3/TRBV12-4
J gene: TRBJ1-2
CDR3 DNA: TGTGCCAGCAGTTTACACGGGGACTATGGCTACACCTTC
CDR3 protein: CASSLHGDYGYTF

clone size: -
D gene: TRBD2
V gene: TRBV27
J gene: TRBJ2-3
CDR3 DNA: TGTGCCAGCAGTGCCGGACTAGCGGGAGGGGGCACAGATACGCAGTATTTT
CDR3 protein: CASSAGLAGGGTDTQYF

clone size: -
D gene: TRBD1
V gene: TRBV7-8
J gene: TRBJ1-3
CDR3 DNA: TGTGCCAGCAGCCCCCAACAGGGGGCGATTTGGGGCTCTGGAAACACCATATATTTT
CDR3 protein: CASSPQQGAIWGSGNTIYF

clone size: -
D gene: -
V gene: TRBV2
J gene: TRBJ1-5
CDR3 DNA: TGTGCCAGCAGGGGCGTCAATCAGCCCCAGCATTTT
CDR3 protein: CASRGVNQPQHF

clone size: -
D gene: TRBD2
V gene: TRBV5-1
J gene: TRBJ2-2
CDR3 DNA: TGCGCCAGCAGCTTGCGGAAACCTCCGGGACTAGCGGGAGAGGTGAGGATATACGGCGGGGAGCTGTTTTTT
CDR3 protein: CASSLRKPPGLAGEVRIYGGELFF

clone size: -
D gene: TRBD2
V gene: TRBV28
J gene: TRBJ2-2
CDR3 DNA: TGTGCCGGGGGACTAGCGGGAGACACCGGGGAGCTGTTTTTT
CDR3 protein: CAGGLAGDTGELFF

clone size: -
D gene: -
V gene: TRBV6-5
J gene: TRBJ2-7
CDR3 DNA: TGTGCCAGCAGCGGCCGGCGGGACTCCTACGAGCAGTACTTC
CDR3 protein: CASSGRRDSYEQYF

clone size: -
D gene: TRBD2
V gene: TRBV7-2
J gene: TRBJ2-1
CDR3 DNA: TGTGCCAGCAGCGCCGACGGGACTAGCTTCTACAATGAGCAGTTCTTC
CDR3 protein: CASSADGTSFYNEQFF

clone size: -
D gene: TRBD1
V gene: TRBV4-1
J gene: TRBJ1-2
CDR3 DNA: TGCGCCAGCAGCCCTCCACCAATACCGGGACAGATGACATATGGCTACACCTTC
CDR3 protein: CASSPPPIPGQMTYGYTF

clone size: -
D gene: TRBD2
V gene: TRBV2
J gene: TRBJ2-3
CDR3 DNA: TGTGCCAGCAGTGATAAGGAGGGAGGGCCGAGCACAGATACGCAGTATTTT
CDR3 protein: CASSDKEGGPSTDTQYF

clone size: -
D gene: TRBD1
V gene: TRBV6-5
J gene: TRBJ1-2
CDR3 DNA: TGTGCCAGCAGTTGGAGGACAGGGCCAAACTATGGCTACACCTTC
CDR3 protein: CASSWRTGPNYGYTF

clone size: -
D gene: -
V gene: TRBV28
J gene: TRBJ1-6
CDR3 DNA: TGTGCCAGCAGTTTATACGCTGGGGGACAAAGTTCTTCCCTCCACTTT
CDR3 protein: CASSLYAGGQSSSLHF

clone size: -
D gene: -
V gene: TRBV19
J gene: TRBJ1-1
CDR3 DNA: TGTGCCAGTAGTATATTAGACTTCACTGAAGCTTTCTTT
CDR3 protein: CASSILDFTEAFF

clone size: -
D gene: TRBD1
V gene: TRBV16
J gene: TRBJ1-6
CDR3 DNA: TGTGCCAGCAGCCAACCACAGACAGGGGCTGCTTCACCCCTCCACTTT
CDR3 protein: CASSQPQTGAASPLHF

clone size: -
D gene: TRBD1
V gene: TRBV3-1/TRBV3-2
J gene: TRBJ1-4
CDR3 DNA: TGTGCCAGCAGCCAACGCACAGGGGGGAAAAATGAAAAACTGTTTTTT
CDR3 protein: CASSQRTGGKNEKLFF

clone size: -
D gene: -
V gene: TRBV9
J gene: TRBJ1-1
CDR3 DNA: TGTGCCAGCGCTGACGGAGTACTTATGAACACTGAAGCTTTCTTT
CDR3 protein: CASADGVLMNTEAFF

clone size: -
D gene: -
V gene: TRBV10-1
J gene: TRBJ1-5
CDR3 DNA: TGCGCCAGCCCAGAGGGGAGGGTGAGCAATCAGCCCCAGCATTTT
CDR3 protein: CASPEGRVSNQPQHF

clone size: -
D gene: -
V gene: TRBV27
J gene: TRBJ2-7
CDR3 DNA: TGTGCCAGCAGTTTAATTGCGGGTCGTGTTCGGTCTGAACCGTTAGCCTTC
CDR3 protein: CASSLIAGRVRSEPLAF

clone size: -
D gene: TRBD2
V gene: TRBV27
J gene: TRBJ2-1
CDR3 DNA: TGTGCCAGCACAGGCATACTAGCGGGAGGCGATGAGCAGTTCTTC
CDR3 protein: CASTGILAGGDEQFF

clone size: -
D gene: -
V gene: TRBV9
J gene: TRBJ1-5
CDR3 DNA: TGTGCCAGCAGCGTAGACGGGTATGATAATCAGCCCCAGCATTTT
CDR3 protein: CASSVDGYDNQPQHF

clone size: -
D gene: TRBD1
V gene: TRBV18
J gene: TRBJ1-2
CDR3 DNA: TGTGCCAGCTCACCCCCTGACAGGGTTTTTAACGGCTACACCTTC
CDR3 protein: CASSPPDRVFNGYTF

clone size: -
D gene: TRBD2
V gene: TRBV9
J gene: TRBJ2-3
CDR3 DNA: TGTGCCAGCAGCGTCCGTAGCGGGGATTACACAGATACGCAGTATTTT
CDR3 protein: CASSVRSGDYTDTQYF

clone size: -
D gene: -
V gene: TRBV2
J gene: TRBJ1-1
CDR3 DNA: TGTGCCAGCAGCGAGGCCCAGGGGAGGAACACTGAAGCTTTCTTT
CDR3 protein: CASSEAQGRNTEAFF

clone size: -
D gene: TRBD1
V gene: TRBV3-1/TRBV3-2
J gene: TRBJ1-4
CDR3 DNA: TGTGCCAGTTCCCGGACAGGCGTAGTTAATGAAAAACTGTTTTTT
CDR3 protein: CASSRTGVVNEKLFF

clone size: -
D gene: TRBD2
V gene: TRBV20-1
J gene: TRBJ2-1
CDR3 DNA: TGCAGTGCTAGTGGGGGACTAGCGGGAGGGCTTGGGAAGTTCTTC
CDR3 protein: CSASGGLAGGLGKFF

clone size: -
D gene: TRBD1
V gene: TRBV2
J gene: TRBJ1-6
CDR3 DNA: TGTGCCAGCGGCGGACAGGGCTACTCACCCCTCCACTTT
CDR3 protein: CASGGQGYSPLHF

clone size: -
D gene: TRBD1
V gene: TRBV5-5
J gene: TRBJ1-5
CDR3 DNA: TGTGCCAGCAGCTTCACGGCAGGGGGTTCTAGCAATCAGCCCCAGCATTTT
CDR3 protein: CASSFTAGGSSNQPQHF

clone size: -
D gene: -
V gene: TRBV6-5
J gene: TRBJ1-4
CDR3 DNA: TGTGCCAGCAGGCAGGGTGTAAATGAAAAACTGTTTTTT
CDR3 protein: CASRQGVNEKLFF